The present T cell receptor beta chain was sequenced within a study of identical twins (dated by TCRdb to 2016 to 2017). Describing the broader study: To test whether fetal clonotypes persist, this study deep-sequenced TCR alpha and beta repertoires from monozygotic twins, from unrelated adults of various ages, and from cord blood. Replicate twin experiments were performed at different times using different library preparation protocols to rule out contamination.

This clonotype has more than one count but fewer than ten. There is no known antigen for this receptor. No qualities accompany the bases; no much larger clone lies one base away. Deletion took 7 bases off V and 7 bases off J, with a span of 19 bases between the germline ends. From the cysteine through the phenylalanine, the CDR3 covers 13 amino acids. Of the read, only the CDR3 DNA is kept; its 39 bases are in frame from base 1. The germline V gene sets CDR1 to SQVTM and CDR2 to ANQGSEA. The paper's findings and limits, for the study overall: In monozygotic twins, out-of-frame TCR alpha sharing was systematically underestimated by recombination models, although the models agreed with sharing between unrelated individuals. Abundant cord blood beta clonotypes had fewer insertions, young adult naive repertoires showed a similar but weaker trend, and memory repertoires showed no such trend. Compared with coincidental sharing between unrelated individuals, out-of-frame TCR alpha sequences shared between twins had an excess of sequences with low generation probability. The excess sharing between twins in beta out-of-frame sequences was weaker because fewer shared sequences reduced the signal-to-noise ratio. Zero-insertion analyses could be partly confounded by invariant T cells such as MAIT and iNKT, although diverse VJ usage argued against such confounding for most clonotypes. Because the same donors could not be followed over many years, the conclusions relied on cross-sectional statistical analysis.

Every donor in the study was a healthy Caucasian. Three unrelated non-twin adults were also sequenced: a male aged 18 to 29, a male aged 50 to 60 and a female aged 50 to 60. Using Miltenyi CD45RO+ enrichment and human naive T-cell isolation kits, memory (CD45RO+) and naive T cells were isolated from PBMC. Library prep was done by 5' RACE. Data came from an Illumina HiSeq 2000. Template switching introduced a universal primer binding site; the final cDNA contained a unique molecular identifier, enabling accurate counting of TCR cDNA molecules. First-strand cDNA for TCR alpha and beta chains was synthesized from specific primers in the conserved constant-segment region. To control for contamination, each cDNA library was double barcoded with a SMART-Mk sample barcode plus Illumina barcodes. TruSeq adapter sequences, together with Illumina sample barcodes, were added in two successive PCR steps. The Illumina HiSeq platform was used with custom primers to sequence TCR alpha and beta cDNA libraries. In the authors' own workflow: MiGEC processed the raw reads to extract unique molecular identifiers, while MiXCR was used to determine the CDR3 positions. For each individual, recombination models were inferred using an EM algorithm with the repgenHMM and IGoR tools. Shared clonotypes were analyzed with the tcR package in R, and sharing was normalized by the product of cloneset sizes. To study raw recombination without the effects of thymic and clonal selection, out-of-frame nonproductive sequences were analyzed. Through fastp at Q25 and MiXCR, TCRdb rebuilt clones from the public reads, retaining in-frame beta chains. One record per CDR3 amino acid sequence lists the most common genes and DNA. TCRdb's processing, not the authors' own work, is the source of the V and J calls. The sample data list 450,000 or so distinct CDR3 sequences, and less than 20% of these were observed just once. Of the sample, 12% falls within the top ten clones.

The rearranged segments are TRBV29-1 and TRBJ2-5; the D call could be TRBD1 or TRBD2, with each sharing 5 bases. The receptor was isolated from a man between 45 and 60 years old in good health. Sequencing was performed on naive T cells sorted from blood. According to the study, the label for this sample's cell subset or site signals: cells isolated with a human naive T-cell isolation kit. The DNA is TGCAGCGCCGGGACCGCGGGCGAAGGGACCCAGTACTTC. Its protein product is CSAGTAGEGTQYF. With the rest looked up from the reference TRBV29-1 and TRBJ2-5 genes rather than sequenced, the full variable domain is SAVISQKPSRDICQRGTSLTIQCQVDSQVTMMFWYRQQPGQSLTLIATANQGSEATYESGFVIDKFPISRPNLTFSTLTVSNMSPEDSSIYLCSAGTAGEGTQYFGPGTRLLVL.